This T cell receptor beta chain was profiled in a study of blood T cells in healthy people across ages. V dropped 9 bases and J dropped 3 bases, with 12 bases sitting between them. Per germline, CDR1 MNHEY and CDR2 SVGAGI. The CDR3 covers 13 residues. Regarding the study as a whole: It was held that the diversity estimates obtained from one million T cells were underestimates. It was the long-lived donors that had more naive CD4+ cells and higher diversity than aged donors.

As to this clonotype: Its antigen is not identified.

The authors ran a second PCR of 7 to 11 cycles using a sample-barcoded 5' primer and a J-beta primer mix. The authors tagged each cDNA molecule using a template-switch adaptor with 12 random nucleotides. TCRdb called the 5' RACE reads again in MiXCR, with one record for every CDR3 protein. The data hold about 1.8 million distinct CDR3 sequences, with just under 50% observed a single time. The sequenced sample was blood. The rearrangement links TRBV6-5 to TRBJ1-5; D is undetermined. This clonotype was sampled from a woman aged 40 to 50 in good health. The CDR3, as DNA: TGTGCCAGTTCTAGGGCCCTCAATCAGCCCCAGCATTTT. This translates into CASSRALNQPQHF.